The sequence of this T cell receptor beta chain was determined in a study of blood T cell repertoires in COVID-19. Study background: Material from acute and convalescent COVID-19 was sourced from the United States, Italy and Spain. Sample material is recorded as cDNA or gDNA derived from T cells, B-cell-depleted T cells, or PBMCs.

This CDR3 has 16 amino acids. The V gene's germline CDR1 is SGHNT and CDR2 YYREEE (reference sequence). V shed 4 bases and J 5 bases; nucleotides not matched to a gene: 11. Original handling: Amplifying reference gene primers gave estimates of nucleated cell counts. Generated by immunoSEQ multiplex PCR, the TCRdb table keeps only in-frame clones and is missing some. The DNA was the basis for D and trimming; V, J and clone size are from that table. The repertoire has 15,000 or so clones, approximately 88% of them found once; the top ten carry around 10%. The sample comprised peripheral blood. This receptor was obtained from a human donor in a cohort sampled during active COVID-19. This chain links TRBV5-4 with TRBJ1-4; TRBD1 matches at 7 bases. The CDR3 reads CASSLPGTAGNEKLFF. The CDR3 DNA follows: TGTGCCAGCAGCCTACCCGGGACAGCCGGGAATGAAAAACTGTTTTTT.